This T cell receptor (beta chain) was identified in a study of tumor and adjacent non-tumor tissue in lung cancer. This sample's RNA came from whole unsorted tissue. This non-tumor lung sample came from over 3 cm beyond the tumor edge. This clonotype was seen many times. A modified ARM-PCR protocol with three rounds of nested PCR amplified TCRbeta. TCRdb reanalysed the multiplex PCR reads using MiXCR and keeps one entry per CDR3 protein. This table has approximately 110,000 distinct CDR3 sequences, about 63% appearing once. Germline V gene lookup returns CDR1 SEHNR and CDR2 FQNEAQ (reference sequence). V lost 5 bases and J lost 5; bases outside the gene matches: 14. The CDR3 contains 17 residues.

The sequence was collected from a man in his sixties with non-small cell lung cancer. The chain couples TRBV7-9 to TRBJ2-2; 7 bases match TRBD1. The sequenced sample was distant non-tumor lung tissue. This chain's CDR3 is CASSPPAGGDRTGELFF. The CDR3 nucleotides are TGTGCCAGCAGCCCACCCGCAGGGGGAGATCGGACCGGGGAGCTGTTTTTT.